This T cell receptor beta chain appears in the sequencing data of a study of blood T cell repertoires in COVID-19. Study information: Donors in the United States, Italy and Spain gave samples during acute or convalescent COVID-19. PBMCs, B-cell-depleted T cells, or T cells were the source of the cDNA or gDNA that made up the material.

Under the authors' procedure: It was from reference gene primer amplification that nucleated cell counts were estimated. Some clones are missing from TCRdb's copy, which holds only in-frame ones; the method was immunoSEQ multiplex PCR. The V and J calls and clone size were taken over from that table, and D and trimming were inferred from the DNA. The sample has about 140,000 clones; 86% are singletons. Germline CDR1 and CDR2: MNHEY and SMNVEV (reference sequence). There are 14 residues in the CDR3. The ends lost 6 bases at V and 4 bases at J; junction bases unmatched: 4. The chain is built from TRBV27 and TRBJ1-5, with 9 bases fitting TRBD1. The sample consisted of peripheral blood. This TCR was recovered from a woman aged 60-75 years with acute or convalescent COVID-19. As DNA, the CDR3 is TGTGCCAGCAGCCTGGACAGGGGAAATCAGCCCCAGCATTTT. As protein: CASSLDRGNQPQHF.